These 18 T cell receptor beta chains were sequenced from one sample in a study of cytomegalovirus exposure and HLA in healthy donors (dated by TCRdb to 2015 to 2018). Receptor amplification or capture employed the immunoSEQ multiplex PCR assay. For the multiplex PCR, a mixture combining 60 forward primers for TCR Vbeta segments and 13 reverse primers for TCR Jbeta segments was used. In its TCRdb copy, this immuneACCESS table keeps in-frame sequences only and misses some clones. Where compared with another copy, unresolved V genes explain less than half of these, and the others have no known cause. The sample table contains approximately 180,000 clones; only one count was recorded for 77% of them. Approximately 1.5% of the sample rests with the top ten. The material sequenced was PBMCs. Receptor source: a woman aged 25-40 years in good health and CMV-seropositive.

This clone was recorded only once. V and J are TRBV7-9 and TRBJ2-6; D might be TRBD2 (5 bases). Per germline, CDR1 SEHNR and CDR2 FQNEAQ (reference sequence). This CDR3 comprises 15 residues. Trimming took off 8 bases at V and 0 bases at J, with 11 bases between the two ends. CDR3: CASQLGDSGANVLTF. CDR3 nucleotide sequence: TGTGCCAGCCAACTCGGGGACTCTGGGGCCAACGTCCTGACTTTC.

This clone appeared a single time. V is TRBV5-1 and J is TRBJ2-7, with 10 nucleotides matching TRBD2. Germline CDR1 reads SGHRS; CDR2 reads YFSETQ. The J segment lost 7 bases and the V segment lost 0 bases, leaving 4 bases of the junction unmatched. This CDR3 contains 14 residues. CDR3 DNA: TGCGCCAGCAGCTTGGGTCTAGCGGGAGAGGAGCAGTACTTC. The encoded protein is CASSLGLAGEEQYF.

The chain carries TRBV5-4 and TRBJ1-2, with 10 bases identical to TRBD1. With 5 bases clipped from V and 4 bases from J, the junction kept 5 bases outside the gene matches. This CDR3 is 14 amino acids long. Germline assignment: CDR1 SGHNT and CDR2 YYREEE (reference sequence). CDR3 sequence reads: CASSRQGAGYGYTF. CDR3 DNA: TGTGCCAGCAGTCGACAGGGGGCGGGCTATGGCTACACCTTC.

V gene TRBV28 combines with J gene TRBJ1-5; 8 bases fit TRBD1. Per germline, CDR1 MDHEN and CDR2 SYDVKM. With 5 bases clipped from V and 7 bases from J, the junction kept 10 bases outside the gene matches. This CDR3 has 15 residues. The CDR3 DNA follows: TGTGCCAGCAGTGCTCCCGACAGGGGAGTCCAGCCCCAGCATTTT. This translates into CASSAPDRGVQPQHF. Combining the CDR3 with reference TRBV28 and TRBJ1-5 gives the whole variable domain DVKVTQSSRYLVKRTGEKVFLECVQDMDHENMFWYRQDPGLGLRLIYFSYDVKMKEKGDIPEGYSVSREKKERFSLILESASTNQTSMYLCASSAPDRGVQPQHFGDGTRLSIL.

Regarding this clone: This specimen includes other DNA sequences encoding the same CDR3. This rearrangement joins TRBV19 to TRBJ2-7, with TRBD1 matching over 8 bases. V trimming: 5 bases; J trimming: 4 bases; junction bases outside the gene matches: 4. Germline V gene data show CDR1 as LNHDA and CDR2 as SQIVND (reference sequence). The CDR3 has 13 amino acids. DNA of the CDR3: TGTGCCAGTAGTCCCACAGGGGGATACGAGCAGTACTTC. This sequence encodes CASSPTGGYEQYF.

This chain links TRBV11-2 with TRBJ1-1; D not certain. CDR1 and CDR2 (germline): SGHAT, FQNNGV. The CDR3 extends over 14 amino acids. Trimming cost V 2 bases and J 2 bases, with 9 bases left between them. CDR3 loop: CASSLRGYNTEAFF. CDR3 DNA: TGTGCCAGCAGCTTACGGGGATATAACACTGAAGCTTTCTTT.

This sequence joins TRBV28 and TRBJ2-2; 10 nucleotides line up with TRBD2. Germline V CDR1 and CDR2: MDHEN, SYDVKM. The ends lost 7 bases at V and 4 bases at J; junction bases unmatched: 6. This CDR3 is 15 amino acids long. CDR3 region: CASTSIAGGTGELFF. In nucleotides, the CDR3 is TGTGCCAGCACATCTATAGCGGGAGGCACCGGGGAGCTGTTTTTT.

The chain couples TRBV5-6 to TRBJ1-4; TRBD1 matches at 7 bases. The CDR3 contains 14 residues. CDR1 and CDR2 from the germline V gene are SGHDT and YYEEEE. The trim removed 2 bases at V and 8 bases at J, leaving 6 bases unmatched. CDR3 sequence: CASSLRQGGEKLFF. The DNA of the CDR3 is TGTGCCAGCAGCTTAAGACAGGGCGGGGAAAAACTGTTTTTT.

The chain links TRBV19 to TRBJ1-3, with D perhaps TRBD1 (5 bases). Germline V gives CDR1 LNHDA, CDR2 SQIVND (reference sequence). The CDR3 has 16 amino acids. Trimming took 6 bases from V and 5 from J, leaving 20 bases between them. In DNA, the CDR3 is TGTGCCAGTAGGGAAATTTCAGGGCCTCCAAGAAACACCATATATTTT. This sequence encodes CASREISGPPRNTIYF.

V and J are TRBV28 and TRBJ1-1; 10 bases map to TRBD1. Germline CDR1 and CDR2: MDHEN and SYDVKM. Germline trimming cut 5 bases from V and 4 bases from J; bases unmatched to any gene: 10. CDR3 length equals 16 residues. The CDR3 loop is CASSARDRGLSTEAFF. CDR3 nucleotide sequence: TGTGCCAGCAGTGCCCGGGACAGGGGATTGAGCACTGAAGCTTTCTTT.

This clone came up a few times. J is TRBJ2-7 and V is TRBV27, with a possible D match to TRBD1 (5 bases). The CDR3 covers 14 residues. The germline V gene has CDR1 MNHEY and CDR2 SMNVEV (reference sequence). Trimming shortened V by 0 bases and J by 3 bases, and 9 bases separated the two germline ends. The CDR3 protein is CASSLSQGVYEQYF. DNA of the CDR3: TGTGCCAGCAGTTTATCTCAAGGGGTCTACGAGCAGTACTTC.

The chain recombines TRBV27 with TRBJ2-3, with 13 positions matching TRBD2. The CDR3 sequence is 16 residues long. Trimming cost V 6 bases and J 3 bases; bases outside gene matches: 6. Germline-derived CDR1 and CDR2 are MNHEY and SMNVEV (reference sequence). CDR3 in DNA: TGTGCCAGCAGATCCCCGGGACTAGCGGGAACAGATACGCAGTATTTT. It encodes CASRSPGLAGTDTQYF.

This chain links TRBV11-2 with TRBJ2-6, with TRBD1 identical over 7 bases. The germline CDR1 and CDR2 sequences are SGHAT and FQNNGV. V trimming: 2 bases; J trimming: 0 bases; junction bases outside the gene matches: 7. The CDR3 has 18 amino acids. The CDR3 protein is CASSLFWDSSSGANVLTF. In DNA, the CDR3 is TGTGCCAGCAGCTTATTTTGGGACAGTAGCTCTGGGGCCAACGTCCTGACTTTC.

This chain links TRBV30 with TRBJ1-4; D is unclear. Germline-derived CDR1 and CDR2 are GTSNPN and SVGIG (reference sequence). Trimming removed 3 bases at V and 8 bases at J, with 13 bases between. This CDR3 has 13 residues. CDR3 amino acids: CAWSPGFGEKLFF. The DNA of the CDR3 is TGTGCCTGGAGCCCCGGGTTTGGCGAAAAACTGTTTTTT.

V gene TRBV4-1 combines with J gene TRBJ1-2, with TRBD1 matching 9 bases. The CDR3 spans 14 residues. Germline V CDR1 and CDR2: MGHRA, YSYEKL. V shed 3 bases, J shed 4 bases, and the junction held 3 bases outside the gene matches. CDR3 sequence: CASSQDRGGYGYTF. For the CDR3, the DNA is TGCGCCAGCAGCCAGGACAGGGGCGGCTATGGCTACACCTTC.

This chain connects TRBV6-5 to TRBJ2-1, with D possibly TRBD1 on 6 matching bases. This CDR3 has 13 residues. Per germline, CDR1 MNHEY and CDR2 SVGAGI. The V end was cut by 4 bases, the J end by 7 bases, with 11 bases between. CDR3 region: CASSFGQFNEQFF. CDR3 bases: TGTGCCAGCAGTTTTGGACAGTTTAATGAGCAGTTCTTC.

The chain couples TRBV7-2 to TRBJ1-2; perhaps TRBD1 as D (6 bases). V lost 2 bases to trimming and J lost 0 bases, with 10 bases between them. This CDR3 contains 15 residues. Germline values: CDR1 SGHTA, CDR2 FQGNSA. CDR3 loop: CASSLIKGANYGYTF. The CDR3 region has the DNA TGTGCCAGCAGCTTAATAAAGGGGGCTAACTATGGCTACACCTTC.

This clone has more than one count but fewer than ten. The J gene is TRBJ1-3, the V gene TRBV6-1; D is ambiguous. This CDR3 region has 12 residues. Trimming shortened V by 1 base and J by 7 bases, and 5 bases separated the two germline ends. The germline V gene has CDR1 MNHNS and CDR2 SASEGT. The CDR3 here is CASSEGANTIYF. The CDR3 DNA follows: TGTGCCAGCAGTGAAGGGGCGAACACCATATATTTT.